These T cell receptor beta chains were read from a single sample in a study of beta chain features in type 1 diabetes. The table came from immunoSEQ multiplex PCR; TCRdb's copy has only in-frame clones and leaves some out. The table has roughly 350,000 clones, about 10% seen once. Sequencing was carried out using central memory CD4+ T cells from blood. The receptor set was obtained from a man aged 25-45 years with type 1 diabetes. CDR3s include the opening cysteine and the closing phenylalanine or tryptophan.

>TRBV19|TRBJ1-1
CASSIGTDTEAFF
>TRBV11-2|TRBJ2-7
CASSLDGTYEQYF
>TRBV5-6|TRBJ2-3
CASSYRQPGTQYF
>TRBV14|TRBJ2-6
CASSQDRQTRPGANVLTF
>TRBV28|TRBJ1-2
CATQLRGYTF
>TRBV30|TRBJ2-1
CAWSLSGGPYNEQFF
>TRBV7-6|TRBJ2-3
CASSLGRQDTQYF
>TRBV28|TRBJ2-7
CASETGASYEQYF
>TRBV7-9|TRBJ1-2
CASSLSSGGYTF
>TRBV30|TRBJ2-5
CAWSVIGETQYF
>TRBV7-2|TRBJ1-2
CASSLQGAFYGYTF
>TRBV27|TRBJ2-7
CASSFGTSGYEQYF
>TRBV30|TRBJ2-7
CAWSPPGHRSRNEQYF
>TRBV7-2|TRBJ2-7
CASSLALVNYEQYF
>TRBV9|TRBJ2-2
CASSPSSGANTGELFF
>TRBV28|TRBJ2-7
CASSLLYEQYF
>TRBV5-1|TRBJ2-2
CASSLEPRNTGELFF